Ten or more counts support the clone carrying this TCR beta chain. This sample is part of a study of regulatory T cells in long-lasting Graves disease. Study as a whole: Less than 3 months of antithyroid drugs had been taken by newly diagnosed Graves' patients.

Researchers made TCR beta libraries by using iRepertoire HTBI primers and running Arm-PCR on CDR3 regions. MiXCR was run by TCRdb on the multiplex PCR reads, yielding one entry per CDR3 protein. Counted here are approximately 400,000 distinct CDR3 sequences, around 11% occurring once; the ten biggest clones make up approximately 17%. Time point given: newly diagnosed GD, antithyroid drugs for less than 3 months. The TCR library used RNA extracted from PBMCs. In Xi'an, China, an endocrinology department was the source of patients. The data were also submitted as part of a second study, on T cells in Graves' hyperthyroidism and ophthalmopathy. As reported in that work: With the HTBI primer set, the TCR CDR3 went through a first round of RT-PCR.

Sequencing was performed on peripheral blood mononuclear cells (PBMCs), taken at new diagnosis, from a patient treated with antithyroid drugs. The source is a woman younger than 30 with Graves disease.

The CDR3 DNA sequence: TGCAGTGCTAGGGGACAGGCTTACACTGAAGCTTTCTTT. Translated: CSARGQAYTEAFF. The chain couples TRBV20-1 to TRBJ1-1; 8 bases agree with TRBD1. The CDR3 sequence is 13 residues long. Germline CDR1 is DFQATT and CDR2 is SNEGSKA (reference sequence). Trimming took 3 bases from V and 3 from J; bases not matched to a gene: 3.